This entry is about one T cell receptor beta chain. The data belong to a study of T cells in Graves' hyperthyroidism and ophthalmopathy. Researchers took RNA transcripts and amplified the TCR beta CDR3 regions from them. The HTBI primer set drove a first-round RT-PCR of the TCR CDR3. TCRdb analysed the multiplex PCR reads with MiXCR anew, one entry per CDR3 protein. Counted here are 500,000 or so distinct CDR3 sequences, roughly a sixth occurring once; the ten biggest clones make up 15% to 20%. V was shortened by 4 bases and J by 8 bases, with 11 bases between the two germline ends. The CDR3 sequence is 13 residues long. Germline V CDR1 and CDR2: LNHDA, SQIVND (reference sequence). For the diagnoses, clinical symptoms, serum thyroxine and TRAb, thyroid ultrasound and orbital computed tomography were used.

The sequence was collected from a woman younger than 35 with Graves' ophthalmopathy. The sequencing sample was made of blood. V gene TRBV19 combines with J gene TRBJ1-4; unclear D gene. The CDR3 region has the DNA TGTGCCAGTAGTAGCTGGGAGGACGAAAAACTGTTTTTT. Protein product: CASSSWEDEKLFF.